This T cell receptor beta chain appears in the sequencing data of a study of T cells in Graves' hyperthyroidism and ophthalmopathy. Study as a whole: Initial diagnosis, before any treatment, was when peripheral blood was collected.

Thyroid ultrasound and orbital computed tomography, with clinical symptoms and serum thyroxine and TRAb, informed diagnoses. Germline V gene data show CDR1 as MDHEN and CDR2 as SYDVKM. CDR3 length: 16 residues. The V gene end was trimmed by 5 bases and the J gene end by 1 base; junction bases not matched to a gene: 9. RNA transcripts served as the template for amplifying TCR beta CDR3 regions. The TCR CDR3 was amplified in a first-round RT-PCR using the HTBI primer set. TCRdb redid the calling of the multiplex PCR reads with MiXCR, one entry per CDR3 protein. This table holds roughly 200,000 distinct CDR3 sequences, around 18% found once. There are many counts of this clonotype.

The V and J genes are TRBV28 and TRBJ2-3, with 7 bases lining up with TRBD1. Sequencing was carried out using blood. The sequence derives from a man aged 40-50 years with Graves' hyperthyroidism. The CDR3 region has the DNA TGTGCCAGCAGTCCGACAGCCGGACAGGGCACAGATACGCAGTATTTT. It codes for CASSPTAGQGTDTQYF.